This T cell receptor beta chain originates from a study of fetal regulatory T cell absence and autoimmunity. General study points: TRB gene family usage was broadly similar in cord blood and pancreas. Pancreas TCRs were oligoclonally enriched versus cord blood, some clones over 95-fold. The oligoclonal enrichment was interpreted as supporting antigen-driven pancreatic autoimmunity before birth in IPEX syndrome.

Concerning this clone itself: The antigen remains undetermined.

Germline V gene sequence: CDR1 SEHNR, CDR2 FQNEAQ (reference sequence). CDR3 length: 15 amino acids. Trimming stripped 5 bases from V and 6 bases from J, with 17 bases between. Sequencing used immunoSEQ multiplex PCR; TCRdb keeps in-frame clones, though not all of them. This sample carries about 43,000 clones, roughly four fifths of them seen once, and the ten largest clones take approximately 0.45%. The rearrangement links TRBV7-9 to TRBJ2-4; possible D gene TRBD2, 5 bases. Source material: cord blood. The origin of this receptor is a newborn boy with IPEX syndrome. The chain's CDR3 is CASSRTGVRGNIQYF. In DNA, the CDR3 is TGTGCCAGCAGCCGAACCGGGGTACGGGGAAACATTCAGTACTTC. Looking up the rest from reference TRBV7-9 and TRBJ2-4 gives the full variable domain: DTGVSQNPRHKITKRGQNVTFRCDPISEHNRLYWYRQTLGQGPEFLTYFQNEAQLEKSRLLSDRFSAERPKGSFSTLEIQRTEQGDSAMYLCASSRTGVRGNIQYFGAGTRLSVL.